Each of the 29 T cell receptor beta chains below was sequenced from the same sample in a study of CD8 T cells in ankylosing spondylitis. From the 5' RACE reads, TCRdb called clonotypes with MiXCR, one entry per CDR3 protein. The data hold 300,000 to 400,000 distinct CDR3 sequences, with approximately 14% observed a single time. What was sequenced was blood, either unsorted or a sorted T cell fraction (not recorded which). The receptors stem from a male donor with ankylosing spondylitis or in good health (not recorded which).

This clonotype was seen many times. This sequence joins TRBV20-1 and TRBJ2-7; 7 positions match TRBD1. V shed 5 bases, J shed 2 bases, and the junction held 3 bases outside the gene matches. The CDR3 loop spans 12 amino acids. Germline values: CDR1 DFQATT, CDR2 SNEGSKA (reference sequence). The CDR3 region has the DNA TGCAGTGCTGGGGACAGCACCTACGAGCAGTACTTC. Protein sequence: CSAGDSTYEQYF.

The genes are TRBV12-3 or TRBV12-4 and TRBJ1-3, with 8 bases lining up with TRBD1. Trimming at V came to 6 bases and at J to 3 bases, leaving 4 bases not matched to a gene. The CDR3 covers 14 residues. The DNA of the CDR3 is TGTGCCAGCAGAGCGACAGGGGTTGGAAACACCATATATTTT. It specifies CASRATGVGNTIYF.

The sample holds many counts of this clonotype. This chain joins TRBV3-1 and TRBJ2-3; D gene ambiguous. Germline CDR1 is LGHDT and CDR2 is YNNKEL (reference sequence). The germline V and J ends were trimmed by 4 bases and 6 bases, with 5 bases remaining between them. The CDR3 has 11 residues. The CDR3 here is CASSPADTQYF. DNA for the CDR3: TGTGCCAGCAGCCCGGCGGATACGCAGTATTTT.

V gene TRBV3-1 combines with J gene TRBJ2-1; the match to TRBD2 covers 13 bases. J lost 4 bases, V lost 8 bases, and 5 bases had no gene match. This CDR3 comprises 15 residues. The germline gives CDR1 LGHDT, CDR2 YNNKEL (reference sequence). The CDR3 protein is CASCRLAGGYNEQFF. The CDR3 nucleotides read TGTGCCAGCTGTCGACTAGCGGGAGGTTACAATGAGCAGTTCTTC.

This clonotype turned up a few times. This sequence joins TRBV27 and TRBJ2-5; D possibly corresponds to TRBD2 (6 bases). V shed 2 bases and J shed 5 bases, with 15 bases lying between them. Looked up from germline, CDR1 is MNHEY and CDR2 is SMNVEV (reference sequence). This CDR3 contains 15 residues. In DNA, the CDR3 is TGTGCCAGCAGTTTAGGATGGGGCCTAGCGGAGACCCAGTACTTC. Amino acid sequence: CASSLGWGLAETQYF.

This clonotype was recorded many times. The chain links TRBV7-6 to TRBJ1-2; tentative D call: TRBD1 (5 bases). V dropped 5 bases and J dropped 8 bases, with 12 bases sitting between them. The CDR3 is 12 residues long. From germline, CDR1 is SGHVS and CDR2 FNYEAQ. The CDR3 reads CASSPLGGGYTF. The CDR3 DNA is TGTGCCAGCAGCCCCTTGGGGGGAGGCTACACCTTC.

This clonotype was seen many times. The CDR3 DNA follows: TGTGCCAGCAGCTTGGAGGGAGCAGAGACCCAGTACTTC. This encodes CASSLEGAETQYF. The chain uses TRBV5-5 and TRBJ2-5; weak D call: TRBD2 (5 bases). This CDR3 region has 13 residues. Between the trimmed V and J ends, which lost 0 bases and 4 bases, there was a span of 7 bases. Germline CDR1 SGHKS, CDR2 YYEKEE (reference sequence).

This clonotype occurred a few times. The rearrangement links TRBV11-3 to TRBJ2-5, with 10 bases that match TRBD1. There are 15 residues in the CDR3. Germline V gives CDR1 SGHNT, CDR2 YENEEA. Trimming took 5 bases from V and 3 from J; bases not matched to a gene: 6. CDR3 loop: CASSLPGTGEETQYF. The CDR3 DNA reads TGTGCCAGCAGCCTTCCCGGGACAGGGGAAGAGACCCAGTACTTC.

The chain uses TRBV5-8 and TRBJ2-3; 12 bases line up with TRBD2. Trimming cost V 3 bases and J 3 bases; bases outside gene matches: 8. CDR1 SGHTS and CDR2 YDEGEE come from the germline V gene. There are 17 residues in the CDR3. The CDR3 DNA reads as TGTGCCAGCAGCTGGCCTAGCGGGGGGGCCAGGACAGATACGCAGTATTTT. Amino acid sequence: CASSWPSGGARTDTQYF.

This clonotype was seen a handful of times. The V gene is TRBV20-1, the J gene TRBJ2-7, with 8 bases aligning to TRBD2. From germline, CDR1 is DFQATT and CDR2 SNEGSKA (reference sequence). The length of the CDR3 is 17 residues. The J segment lost 0 bases and the V segment lost 1 base, leaving 11 bases of the junction unmatched. The CDR3 region has the DNA TGCAGTGCTAGAGCCGAACGGGGGGGCCTTTTCTCCTACGAGCAGTACTTC. Translated: CSARAERGGLFSYEQYF.

The chain links TRBV5-1 to TRBJ1-1; D is uncertain. CDR1 SGHRS and CDR2 YFSETQ come from the germline V gene. The CDR3 spans 17 residues. Trimming cost V 4 bases and J 0 bases, with 19 bases left between them. This chain's CDR3 is CASSLRWFGEMNTEAFF. In DNA, the CDR3 is TGCGCCAGCAGCCTAAGGTGGTTCGGAGAAATGAACACTGAAGCTTTCTTT. The full variable domain, completed using reference TRBV5-1 and TRBJ1-1, is KAGVTQTPRYLIKTRGQQVTLSCSPISGHRSVSWYQQTPGQGLQFLFEYFSETQRNKGNFPGRFSGRQFSNSRSEMNVSTLELGDSALYLCASSLRWFGEMNTEAFFGQGTRLTVV.

This clonotype was recorded many times. This CDR3 reads CASSLGQAYNEQFF. In DNA, the CDR3 is TGCGCCAGCAGCTTGGGACAGGCGTACAATGAGCAGTTCTTC. V and J are TRBV5-1 and TRBJ2-1; D possibly corresponds to TRBD1 (6 bases). The V gene's germline CDR1 is SGHRS and CDR2 YFSETQ. V lost 0 bases to trimming and J lost 4 bases, with 8 bases between them. This CDR3 has 14 residues. The full variable domain, in which reference TRBV5-1 and TRBJ2-1 provide the parts outside the CDR3, is KAGVTQTPRYLIKTRGQQVTLSCSPISGHRSVSWYQQTPGQGLQFLFEYFSETQRNKGNFPGRFSGRQFSNSRSEMNVSTLELGDSALYLCASSLGQAYNEQFFGPGTRLTVL.

Only a few counts were recorded for this clonotype. This rearrangement joins TRBV3-1 to TRBJ1-6, with D tentatively TRBD1 (5 bases). V lost 5 bases to trimming and J lost 10 bases, with 12 bases between them. Germline CDR1 LGHDT, CDR2 YNNKEL (reference sequence). The length of the CDR3 is 13 residues. The CDR3 is CASSSGRDSPLHF. The CDR3 bases are TGTGCCAGCAGCTCGGGCAGGGACTCACCCCTCCACTTT.

The chain has TRBV10-3 and TRBJ2-3; tentatively, D is TRBD2 (5 bases). The CDR3 totals 15 residues. Trimming left V 2 bases short and J 3 bases short, with 12 bases between. CDR1 is ENHRY and CDR2 is SYGVKD in the germline V gene. The DNA of the CDR3 is TGTGCCATCAGTGAGGCGGGTCGCTCGACAGATACGCAGTATTTT. Residues: CAISEAGRSTDTQYF.

This chain links TRBV10-1 with TRBJ2-3; D possibly uses TRBD1 or TRBD2 (5 bases each). Germline CDR1 and CDR2: WNHNN and SYGVQD (reference sequence). Trimming stripped 6 bases from V and 4 bases from J, with 14 bases between. This CDR3 comprises 14 residues. The CDR3 bases are TGCGCCAGCAGCTCGGGCCTGGGGGCAGATACGCAGTATTTT. Translating gives CASSSGLGADTQYF.

As regards this clonotype: A much larger clone differs by one base, so this may be a read error. The chain joins TRBV12-3 or TRBV12-4 to TRBJ2-7; D could derive from TRBD1 or TRBD2 (5 bases each). The CDR3 loop spans 14 amino acids. The CDR3 DNA is TGTGCCAGCGGTTTAGCGCTGGGGCGTTACGAGCAGTACTTC. Protein product: CASGLALGRYEQYF.

The chain joins TRBV15 to TRBJ1-5; D is unclear. CDR1 is LNHNV, CDR2 YYDKDF, per germline (reference sequence). Deletions cut 1 base from V and 5 bases from J, with 9 bases between. This CDR3 contains 14 residues. The CDR3 DNA reads TGTGCCACCAGCAGAGGGGTCAGCTATCAGCCCCAGCATTTT. Its translation is CATSRGVSYQPQHF.

The rearrangement uses TRBV3-1 and TRBJ2-1; TRBD2 is a possible D gene (7 bases). Germline CDR1 and CDR2: LGHDT and YNNKEL (reference sequence). Trimming left V 0 bases short and J 1 base short, with 16 bases between. The CDR3 has 18 residues. In DNA form, the CDR3 reads TGTGCCAGCAGCCAAGAAGGGGGGGTAACTCATTCCTACAATGAGCAGTTCTTC. This codes for CASSQEGGVTHSYNEQFF.

This clonotype was detected a few times. The chain links TRBV4-1 to TRBJ2-1, with D perhaps being TRBD1 or TRBD2 (6 bases each). Germline V CDR1 and CDR2: MGHRA, YSYEKL. V lost 10 bases, J lost 4 bases, and 17 bases lay in between. This CDR3 has 14 amino acids. The CDR3 nucleotides read TGCGCCACCGGCGGGACACTTCGTTACAATGAGCAGTTCTTC. It is translated as CATGGTLRYNEQFF.

The V and J genes are TRBV10-3 and TRBJ2-7; no reliable D call. V dropped 6 bases and J dropped 7 bases, with 10 bases sitting between them. CDR1 and CDR2 (germline): ENHRY, SYGVKD. There are 11 residues in the CDR3. The CDR3, as DNA: TGTGCCATCAGCCAGAATGAGGAGCAGTACTTC. It codes for CAISQNEEQYF.

This clonotype was observed a handful of times. This rearrangement joins TRBV3-1 to TRBJ2-3, with TRBD2 matching 11 bases. CDR1 is LGHDT and CDR2 is YNNKEL in the germline V gene (reference sequence). The trim removed 2 bases at V and 6 bases at J, leaving 4 bases unmatched. CDR3 length equals 15 residues. The CDR3 nucleotides read TGTGCCAGCAGCCAACTAGCGGGGGGTAGGGATACGCAGTATTTT. Its protein product is CASSQLAGGRDTQYF.

The J gene is TRBJ2-7, the V gene TRBV6-1; 8 positions match TRBD1. Germline lookup yields CDR1 MNHNS and CDR2 SASEGT. This CDR3 contains 14 residues. The junction had 4 bases not matched to a gene; V was cut back by 6 bases and J by 0 bases. For the CDR3, the DNA is TGTGCCAGCAGCCGACAGGGGACCTCCTACGAGCAGTACTTC. Protein product: CASSRQGTSYEQYF.

In this sample, this clonotype turned up a few times. This rearrangement joins TRBV2 to TRBJ2-7, with D perhaps matching TRBD2 (6 bases). Trimming took off 7 bases at V and 0 bases at J, with 13 bases between the two ends. Germline V gene sequence: CDR1 SNHLY, CDR2 FYNNEI. The CDR3 runs to 14 residues. CDR3 sequence reads: CASKGGALSYEQYF. The CDR3 DNA follows: TGTGCCAGCAAGGGCGGGGCTCTCTCCTACGAGCAGTACTTC.

The chain carries TRBV7-2 and TRBJ2-1; TRBD2 matches 10 bases. The length of the CDR3 is 16 residues. Germline V gives CDR1 SGHTA, CDR2 FQGNSA. Losses at the gene ends were 6 bases for V and 5 bases for J; bases not matched to a gene: 10. The CDR3 DNA sequence: TGTGCCAGCAGGCCTAGCACTAGCGGGAATAACAATGAGCAGTTCTTC. Its translation is CASRPSTSGNNNEQFF.

In this sample, this clonotype turned up a few times. The chain uses TRBV12-3 or TRBV12-4 and TRBJ2-1, with D possibly TRBD2 on 6 matching bases. The CDR3 covers 15 residues. V shed 6 bases and J shed 7 bases, with 19 bases lying between them. The CDR3 region is CASSTVERVANEQFF. The CDR3 coding sequence is TGTGCCAGCAGCACCGTGGAGCGGGTTGCGAATGAGCAGTTCTTC.

Only a few counts were recorded for this clonotype. The genes are TRBV11-2 and TRBJ2-7; D is uncertain. The CDR3 consists of 15 residues. Germline V gene data show CDR1 as SGHAT and CDR2 as FQNNGV. V was pared by 1 base and J by 4 bases, with 14 bases between. The CDR3 DNA reads TGTGCCAGCAGCTTAGCGTCGCACTACCTTTACGAGCAGTACTTC. Its protein product is CASSLASHYLYEQYF.

This clonotype was detected a few times. The V and J genes are TRBV20-1 and TRBJ2-4; D is undetermined. There are 13 residues in the CDR3. The V gene lost 0 bases and the J gene lost 5 bases, with 8 bases spanning the gap. The germline CDR1 and CDR2 sequences are DFQATT and SNEGSKA (reference sequence). The CDR3 coding sequence is TGCAGTGCTAGAGAACCGGGTGAAAACATTCAGTACTTC. Amino acid sequence: CSAREPGENIQYF.

This clonotype was counted between two and nine times. The chain combines TRBV5-1 with TRBJ1-2; 8 bases align to TRBD1. After removal of 0 bases from V and 4 bases from J, the junction contained 5 bases not matched to a gene. The CDR3 has 15 residues. CDR1 SGHRS and CDR2 YFSETQ come from the germline V gene. The CDR3 sequence: CASSLGDRSLYGYTF. The CDR3 region has the DNA TGCGCCAGCAGCTTGGGGGACAGGAGCCTCTATGGCTACACCTTC.

This clonotype was seen a few times. The J gene is TRBJ2-1, the V gene TRBV5-1; maybe TRBD2 (6 bases). The V end lost 6 bases, the J end lost 2 bases, and 15 bases lay between the germline ends. The CDR3 length is 15 residues. Looked up from germline, CDR1 is SGHRS and CDR2 is YFSETQ. CDR3 DNA sequence: TGCGCCAGCACACCGTCGGGCGGGACCTACAATGAGCAGTTCTTC. Protein sequence: CASTPSGGTYNEQFF.